This T cell receptor (beta chain) was sequenced for a study of T cells after posttransplantation cyclophosphamide. Study outcomes and limitations: Skin or GI-infiltrating T cells shared few TRB sequences with blood.

A marrow graft followed busulfan-fludarabine conditioning, with cyclophosphamide on days +3 and +4. Assay: immunoSEQ multiplex PCR; the TCRdb copy retains only in-frame clones and omits some. There are approximately 4,900 clones in the sample; roughly 75% occur only once, and 30% to 40% lies in the top ten. This clone is labeled large. Its specificity is unknown. The CDR3 totals 15 residues. Germline CDR1 is MDHEN and CDR2 is SYDVKM. V was pared by 8 bases and J by 3 bases, with 10 bases of the junction left unmatched. The clonotype was recovered from a male patient between 60 and 69 years old who received an allogeneic stem cell transplant from an unrelated donor, was CMV-positive, and had no GVHD. Some of these T cells may belong to the graft donor. The chain has TRBV28 and TRBJ2-3; 8 bases match TRBD2. The sequencing used PBMCs, collected after allogeneic stem cell transplant with posttransplant cyclophosphamide. DNA of the CDR3: TGTGCCAGCCTTGAAGCGGGAGTGGAAACAGATACGCAGTATTTT. Protein product: CASLEAGVETDTQYF.